This T cell receptor (beta chain) was sequenced during a study of relationships among human T cell subsets. After negative selection with anti-CD4 multisort beads, CD8+ T cells were positively selected with anti-CD8 beads. This clonotype was found a few times. Germline-derived CDR1 and CDR2 are MDHEN and SYDVKM. V dropped 10 bases and J dropped 9 bases, with 16 bases sitting between them. The CDR3 has 12 amino acids. Semiquantitative ARM-PCR amplified T cell receptor alpha and beta CDR3 regions from mRNA. In ARM-PCR, communal superprimers followed tagged nested gene-specific primers for exponential amplification. TCRdb analysed the multiplex PCR reads with MiXCR anew, one entry per CDR3 protein. Of a few thousand distinct CDR3 sequences in the sample, 50% to 65% were seen once.

The chain recombines TRBV28 with TRBJ1-5, with TRBD1 as a possible D gene (6 bases). Sequencing was carried out using CD8+ T cells sorted from blood. This receptor was identified in a man between 35 and 55 years old in good health. This CDR3 reads CATLQGDRPQHF. CDR3 DNA: TGTGCCACCCTACAGGGAGATCGGCCCCAGCATTTT.